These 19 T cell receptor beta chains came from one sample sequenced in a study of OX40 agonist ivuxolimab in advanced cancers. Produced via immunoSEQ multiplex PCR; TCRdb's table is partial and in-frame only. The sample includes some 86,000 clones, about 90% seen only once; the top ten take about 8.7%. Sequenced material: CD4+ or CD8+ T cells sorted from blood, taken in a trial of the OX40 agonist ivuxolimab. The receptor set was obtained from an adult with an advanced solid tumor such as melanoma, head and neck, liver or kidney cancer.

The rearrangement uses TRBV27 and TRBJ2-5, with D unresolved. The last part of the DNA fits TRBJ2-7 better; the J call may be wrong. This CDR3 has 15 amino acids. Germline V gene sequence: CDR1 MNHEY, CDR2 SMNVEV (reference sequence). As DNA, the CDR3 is TGTGCCAGCAGTTTGACTCAGCCGTCGAACTACGAGCAGTACTTC. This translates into CASSLTQPSNYEQYF.

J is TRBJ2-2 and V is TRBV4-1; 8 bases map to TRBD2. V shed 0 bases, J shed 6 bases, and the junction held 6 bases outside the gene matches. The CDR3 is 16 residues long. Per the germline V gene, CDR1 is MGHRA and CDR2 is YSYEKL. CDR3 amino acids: CASSQDSGVTSGELFF. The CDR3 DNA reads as TGCGCCAGCAGCCAAGATAGCGGGGTAACTTCCGGGGAGCTGTTTTTT.

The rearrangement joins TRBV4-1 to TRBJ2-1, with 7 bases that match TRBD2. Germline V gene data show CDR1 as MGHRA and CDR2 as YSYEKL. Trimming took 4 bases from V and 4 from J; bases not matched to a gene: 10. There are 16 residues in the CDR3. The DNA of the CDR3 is TGCGCCAGCAGCCTCTTGGGACTACCGCTATACAATGAGCAGTTCTTC. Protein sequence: CASSLLGLPLYNEQFF.

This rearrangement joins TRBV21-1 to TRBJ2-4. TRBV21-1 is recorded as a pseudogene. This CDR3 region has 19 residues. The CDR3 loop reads CASSTWDGPTRRAKNIQYF. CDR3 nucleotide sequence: TGTGCCAGCAGCACGTGGGACGGACCCACGAGAAGAGCCAAAAACATTCAGTACTTC.

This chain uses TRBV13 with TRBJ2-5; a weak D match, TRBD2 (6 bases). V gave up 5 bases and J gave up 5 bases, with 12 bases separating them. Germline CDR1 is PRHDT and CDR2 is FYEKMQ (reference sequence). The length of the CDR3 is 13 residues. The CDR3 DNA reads TGTGCCAGCAGCAAGGAGGGCGGGGAGACCCAGTACTTC. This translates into CASSKEGGETQYF.

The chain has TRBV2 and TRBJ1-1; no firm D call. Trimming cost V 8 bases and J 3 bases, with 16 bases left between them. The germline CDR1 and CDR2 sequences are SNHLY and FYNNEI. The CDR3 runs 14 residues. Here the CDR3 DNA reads TGTGCCAGCGCCGTAGACGGTGGGCACACTGAAGCTTTCTTT. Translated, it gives CASAVDGGHTEAFF.

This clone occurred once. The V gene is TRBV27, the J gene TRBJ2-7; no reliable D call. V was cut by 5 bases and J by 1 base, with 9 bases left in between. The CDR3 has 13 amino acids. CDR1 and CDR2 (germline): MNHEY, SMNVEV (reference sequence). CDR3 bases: TGTGCCAGCAGTAATCACGGTTCCTACGAGCAGTACTTC. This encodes CASSNHGSYEQYF.

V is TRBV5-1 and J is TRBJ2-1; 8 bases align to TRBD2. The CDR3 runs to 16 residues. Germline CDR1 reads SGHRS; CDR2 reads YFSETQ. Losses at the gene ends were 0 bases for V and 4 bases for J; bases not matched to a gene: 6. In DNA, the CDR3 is TGCGCCAGCAGCTTGGTACTATCTAGCGGGTACAATGAGCAGTTCTTC. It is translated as CASSLVLSSGYNEQFF.

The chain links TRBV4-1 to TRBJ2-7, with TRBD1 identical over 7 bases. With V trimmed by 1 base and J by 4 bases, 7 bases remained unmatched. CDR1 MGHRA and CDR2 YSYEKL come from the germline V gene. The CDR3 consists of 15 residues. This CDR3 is CASSQGWPGGYEQYF. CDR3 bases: TGCGCCAGCAGCCAAGGATGGCCAGGGGGTTACGAGCAGTACTTC.

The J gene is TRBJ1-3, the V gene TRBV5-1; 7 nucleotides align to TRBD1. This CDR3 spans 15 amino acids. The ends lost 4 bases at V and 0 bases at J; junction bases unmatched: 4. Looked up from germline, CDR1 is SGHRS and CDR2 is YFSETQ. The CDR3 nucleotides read TGCGCCAGCAGCCAGGACAGGAACTCTGGAAACACCATATATTTT. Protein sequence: CASSQDRNSGNTIYF.

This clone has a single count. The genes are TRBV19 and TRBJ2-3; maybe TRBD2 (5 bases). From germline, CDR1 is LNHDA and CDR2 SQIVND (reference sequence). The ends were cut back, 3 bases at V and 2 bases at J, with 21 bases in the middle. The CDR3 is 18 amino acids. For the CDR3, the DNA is TGTGCCAGTAGTATGGGCGGAGGCCAGCGGCCCTACACAGATACGCAGTATTTT. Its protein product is CASSMGGGQRPYTDTQYF.

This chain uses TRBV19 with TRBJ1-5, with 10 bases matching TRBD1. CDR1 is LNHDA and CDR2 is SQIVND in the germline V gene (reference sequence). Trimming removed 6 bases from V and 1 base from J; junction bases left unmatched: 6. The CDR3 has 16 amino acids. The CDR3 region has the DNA TGTGCCAGTAGACGGACAGGGGGTTTCAGCAATCAGCCCCAGCATTTT. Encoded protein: CASRRTGGFSNQPQHF.

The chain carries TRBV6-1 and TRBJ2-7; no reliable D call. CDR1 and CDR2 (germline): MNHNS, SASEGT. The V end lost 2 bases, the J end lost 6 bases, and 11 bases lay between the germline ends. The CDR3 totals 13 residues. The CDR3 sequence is CASSEKELTEQYF. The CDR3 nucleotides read TGTGCCAGCAGTGAAAAGGAGCTCACCGAGCAGTACTTC.

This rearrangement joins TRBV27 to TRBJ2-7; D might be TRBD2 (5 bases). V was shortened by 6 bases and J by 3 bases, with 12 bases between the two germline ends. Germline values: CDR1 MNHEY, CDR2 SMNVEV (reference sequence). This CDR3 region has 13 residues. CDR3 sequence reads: CASRYTAGYEQYF. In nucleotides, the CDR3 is TGTGCCAGCAGGTATACGGCGGGCTACGAGCAGTACTTC.

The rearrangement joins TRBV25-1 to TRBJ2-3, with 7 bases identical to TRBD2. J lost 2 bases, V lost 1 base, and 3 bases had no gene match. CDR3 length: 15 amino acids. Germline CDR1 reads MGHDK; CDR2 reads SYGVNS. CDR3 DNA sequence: TGTGCCAGCAGTGAATTTGGGACTAACACAGATACGCAGTATTTT. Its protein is CASSEFGTNTDTQYF.

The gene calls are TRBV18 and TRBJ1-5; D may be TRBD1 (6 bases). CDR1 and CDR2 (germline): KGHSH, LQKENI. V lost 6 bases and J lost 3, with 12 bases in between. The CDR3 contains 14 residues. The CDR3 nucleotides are TGTGCCAGCTCTCTACAGGGAATCAATCAGCCCCAGCATTTT. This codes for CASSLQGINQPQHF.

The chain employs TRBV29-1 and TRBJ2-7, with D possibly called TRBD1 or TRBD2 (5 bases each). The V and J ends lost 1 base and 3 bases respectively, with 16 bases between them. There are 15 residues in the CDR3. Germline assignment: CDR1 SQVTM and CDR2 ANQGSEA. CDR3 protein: CSVEVEDTAYYEQYF. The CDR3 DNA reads TGCAGCGTTGAAGTGGAGGACACAGCGTACTACGAGCAGTACTTC.

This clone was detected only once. The CDR3 reads CAISPGTGGSYEQYF. The CDR3 bases are TGTGCCATCAGTCCCGGGACAGGGGGTTCCTACGAGCAGTACTTC. The chain couples TRBV10-3 to TRBJ2-5, with 11 nucleotides matching TRBD1. The end of the DNA fits TRBJ2-7 better, so the J call may be wrong. The CDR3 extends over 15 amino acids. Per the germline V gene, CDR1 is ENHRY and CDR2 is SYGVKD.

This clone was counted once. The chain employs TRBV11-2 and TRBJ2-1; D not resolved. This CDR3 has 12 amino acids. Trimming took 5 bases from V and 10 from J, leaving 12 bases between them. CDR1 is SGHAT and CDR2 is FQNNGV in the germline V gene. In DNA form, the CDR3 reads TGTGCCAGCAGCCGTGGGTATCGAGAGCAGTTCTTC. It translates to CASSRGYREQFF.